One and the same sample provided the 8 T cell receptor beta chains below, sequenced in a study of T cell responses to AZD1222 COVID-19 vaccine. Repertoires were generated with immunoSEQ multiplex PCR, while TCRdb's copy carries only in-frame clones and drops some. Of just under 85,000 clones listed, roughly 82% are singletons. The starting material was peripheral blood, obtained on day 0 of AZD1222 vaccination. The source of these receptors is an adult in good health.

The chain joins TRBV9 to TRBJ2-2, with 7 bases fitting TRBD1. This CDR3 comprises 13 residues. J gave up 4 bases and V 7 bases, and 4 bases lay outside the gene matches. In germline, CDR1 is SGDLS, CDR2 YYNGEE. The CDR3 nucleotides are TGTGCCAGCCAGGGGGACGGCACCGGGGAGCTGTTTTTT. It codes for CASQGDGTGELFF.

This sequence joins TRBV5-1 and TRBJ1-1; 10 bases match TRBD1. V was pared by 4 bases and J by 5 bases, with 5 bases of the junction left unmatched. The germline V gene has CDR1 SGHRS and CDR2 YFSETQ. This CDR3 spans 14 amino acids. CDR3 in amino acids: CASSDRDRGTEAFF. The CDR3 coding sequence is TGCGCCAGCAGCGACCGGGACAGGGGTACTGAAGCTTTCTTT.

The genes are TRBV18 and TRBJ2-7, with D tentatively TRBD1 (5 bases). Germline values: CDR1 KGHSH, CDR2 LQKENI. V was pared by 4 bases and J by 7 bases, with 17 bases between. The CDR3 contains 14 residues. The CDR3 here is CASSRWGGTAEQYF. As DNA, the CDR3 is TGTGCCAGCTCACGTTGGGGCGGTACGGCGGAGCAGTACTTC.

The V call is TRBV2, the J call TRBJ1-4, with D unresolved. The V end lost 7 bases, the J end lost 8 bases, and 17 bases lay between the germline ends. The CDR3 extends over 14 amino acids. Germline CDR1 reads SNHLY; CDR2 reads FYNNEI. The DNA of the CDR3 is TGTGCCAGCACCCCGGGGAGGGTCATCGAAAAACTGTTTTTT. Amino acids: CASTPGRVIEKLFF.

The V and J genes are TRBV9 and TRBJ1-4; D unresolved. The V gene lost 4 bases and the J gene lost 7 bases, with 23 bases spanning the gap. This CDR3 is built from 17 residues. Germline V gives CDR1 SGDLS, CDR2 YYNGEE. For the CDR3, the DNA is TGTGCCAGCAGCACCGGCCTGGGTGGCCAGCAATCTGAAAAACTGTTTTTT. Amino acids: CASSTGLGGQQSEKLFF.

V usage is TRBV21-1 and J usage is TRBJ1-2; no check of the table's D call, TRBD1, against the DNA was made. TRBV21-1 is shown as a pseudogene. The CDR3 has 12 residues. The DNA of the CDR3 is TGTGCCAGCACCAAAAAACAGTATGGCTACACCTTC. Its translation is CASTKKQYGYTF.

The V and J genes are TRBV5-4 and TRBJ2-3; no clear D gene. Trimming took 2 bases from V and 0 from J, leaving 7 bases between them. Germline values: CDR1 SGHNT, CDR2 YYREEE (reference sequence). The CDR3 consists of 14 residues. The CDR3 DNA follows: TGTGCCAGCAGCTTTGGCATGAGCACAGATACGCAGTATTTT. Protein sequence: CASSFGMSTDTQYF.

This CDR3 reads CASTTLGTPEQYF. Written as DNA, the CDR3 is TGTGCCAGCACCACACTCGGGACCCCCGAGCAGTACTTC. The V and J genes are TRBV25-1 and TRBJ2-7; TRBD1 or TRBD2 may be the D gene (5 bases each). The V and J ends lost 7 bases and 6 bases respectively, with 16 bases between them. Germline V gene data show CDR1 as MGHDK and CDR2 as SYGVNS. This CDR3 contains 13 residues.